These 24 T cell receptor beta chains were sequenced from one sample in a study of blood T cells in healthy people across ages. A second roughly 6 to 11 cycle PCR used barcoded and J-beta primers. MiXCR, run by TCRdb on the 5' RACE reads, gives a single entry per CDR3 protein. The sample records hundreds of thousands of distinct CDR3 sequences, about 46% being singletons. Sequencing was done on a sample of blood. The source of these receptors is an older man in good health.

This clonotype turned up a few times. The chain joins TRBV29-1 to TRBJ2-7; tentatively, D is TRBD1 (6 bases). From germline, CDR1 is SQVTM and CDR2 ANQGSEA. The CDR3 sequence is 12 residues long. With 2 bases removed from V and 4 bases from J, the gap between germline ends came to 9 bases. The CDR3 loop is CSVENRDYEQYF. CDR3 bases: TGCAGCGTTGAAAACAGGGATTACGAGCAGTACTTC.

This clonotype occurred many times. DNA for the CDR3: TGTGCCAGCCACAGCGGACCAGGGTCCTACGAGCAGTACTTC. It is translated as CASHSGPGSYEQYF. V is TRBV28 and J is TRBJ2-7, with D perhaps assigned TRBD1 or TRBD2 (5 bases each). Trimming left V 8 bases short and J 1 base short, with 15 bases between. This CDR3 region has 14 residues. CDR1 and CDR2 from the germline V gene are MDHEN and SYDVKM.

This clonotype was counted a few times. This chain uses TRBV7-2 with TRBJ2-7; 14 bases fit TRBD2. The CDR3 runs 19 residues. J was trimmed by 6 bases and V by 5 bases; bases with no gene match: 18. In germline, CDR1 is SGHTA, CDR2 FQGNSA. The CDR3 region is CASSLYPSMTSGRAGEQYF. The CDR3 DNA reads TGTGCCAGCAGCCTGTACCCTTCGATGACTAGCGGGAGGGCAGGCGAGCAGTACTTC.

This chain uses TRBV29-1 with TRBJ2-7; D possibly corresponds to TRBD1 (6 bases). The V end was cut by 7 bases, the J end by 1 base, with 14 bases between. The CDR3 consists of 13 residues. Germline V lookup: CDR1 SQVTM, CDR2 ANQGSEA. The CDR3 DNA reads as TGCAGCGCACAGGACAGCCCTTCCTACGAGCAGTACTTC. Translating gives CSAQDSPSYEQYF.

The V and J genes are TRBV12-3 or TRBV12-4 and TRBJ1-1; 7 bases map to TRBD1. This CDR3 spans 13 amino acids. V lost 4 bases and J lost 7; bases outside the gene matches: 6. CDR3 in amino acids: CASSSDRRREAFF. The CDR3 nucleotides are TGTGCCAGCAGTTCGGACAGGAGACGTGAAGCTTTCTTT.

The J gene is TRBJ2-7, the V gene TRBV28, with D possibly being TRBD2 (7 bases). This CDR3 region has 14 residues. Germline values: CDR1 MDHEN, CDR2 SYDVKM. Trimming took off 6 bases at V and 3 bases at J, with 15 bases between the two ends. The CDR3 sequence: CASRGEGEGYEQYF. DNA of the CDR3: TGTGCCAGCAGGGGGGAGGGGGAAGGCTACGAGCAGTACTTC.

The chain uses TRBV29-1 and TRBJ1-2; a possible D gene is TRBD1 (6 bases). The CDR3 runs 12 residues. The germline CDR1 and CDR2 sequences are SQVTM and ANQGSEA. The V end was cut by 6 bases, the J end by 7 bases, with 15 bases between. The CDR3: CSVLDSFGGYTF. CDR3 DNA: TGCAGCGTCCTGGACAGCTTTGGTGGCTACACCTTC.

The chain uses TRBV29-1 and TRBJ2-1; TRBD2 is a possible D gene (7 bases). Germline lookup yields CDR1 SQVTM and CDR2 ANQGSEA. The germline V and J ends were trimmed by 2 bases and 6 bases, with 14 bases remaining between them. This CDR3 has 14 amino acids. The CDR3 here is CSVERGSGINEQFF. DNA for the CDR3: TGCAGCGTTGAAAGGGGGAGCGGGATCAATGAGCAGTTCTTC.

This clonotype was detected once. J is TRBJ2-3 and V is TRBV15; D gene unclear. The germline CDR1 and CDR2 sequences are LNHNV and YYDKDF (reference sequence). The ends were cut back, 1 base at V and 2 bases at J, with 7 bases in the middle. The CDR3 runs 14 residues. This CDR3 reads CATSRGQATDTQYF. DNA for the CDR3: TGTGCCACCAGCAGAGGGCAGGCCACAGATACGCAGTATTTT.

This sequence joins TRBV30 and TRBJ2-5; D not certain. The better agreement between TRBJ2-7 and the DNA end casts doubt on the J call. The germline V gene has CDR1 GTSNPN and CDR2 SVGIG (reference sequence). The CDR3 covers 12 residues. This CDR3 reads CAWNVYNYEQYF. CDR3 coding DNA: TGTGCCTGGAATGTGTACAACTACGAGCAGTACTTC.

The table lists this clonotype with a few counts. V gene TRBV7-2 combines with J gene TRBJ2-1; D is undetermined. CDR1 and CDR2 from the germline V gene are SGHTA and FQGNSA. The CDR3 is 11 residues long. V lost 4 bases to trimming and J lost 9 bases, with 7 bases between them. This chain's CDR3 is CASSSQSEQFF. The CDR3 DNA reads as TGTGCCAGCAGCTCCCAGAGTGAGCAGTTCTTC.

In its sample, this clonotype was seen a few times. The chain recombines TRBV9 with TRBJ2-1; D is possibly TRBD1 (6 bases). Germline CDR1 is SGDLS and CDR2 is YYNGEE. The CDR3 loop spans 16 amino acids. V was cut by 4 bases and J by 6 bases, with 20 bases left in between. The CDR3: CASSPNSIQGINEQFF. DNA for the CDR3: TGTGCCAGCAGCCCAAATTCCATACAGGGCATCAATGAGCAGTTCTTC.

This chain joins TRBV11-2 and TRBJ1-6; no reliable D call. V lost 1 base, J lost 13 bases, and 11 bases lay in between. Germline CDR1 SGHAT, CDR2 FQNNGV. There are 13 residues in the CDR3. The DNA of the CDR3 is TGTGCCAGCAGCTTAGGGGGTCCGCCGCCCCTCCACTTT. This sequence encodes CASSLGGPPPLHF. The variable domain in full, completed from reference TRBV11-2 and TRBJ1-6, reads EAGVAQSPRYKIIEKRQSVAFWCNPISGHATLYWYQQILGQGPKLLIQFQNNGVVDDSQLPKDRFSAERLKGVDSTLKIQPAKLEDSAVYLCASSLGGPPPLHFGNGTRLTVT.

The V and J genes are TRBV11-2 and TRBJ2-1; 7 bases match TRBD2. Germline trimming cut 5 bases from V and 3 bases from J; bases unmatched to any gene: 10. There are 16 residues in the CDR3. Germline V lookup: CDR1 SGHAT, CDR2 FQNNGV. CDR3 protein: CASSVFSGMGYNEQFF. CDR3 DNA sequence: TGTGCCAGCAGCGTTTTCAGCGGGATGGGCTACAATGAGCAGTTCTTC.

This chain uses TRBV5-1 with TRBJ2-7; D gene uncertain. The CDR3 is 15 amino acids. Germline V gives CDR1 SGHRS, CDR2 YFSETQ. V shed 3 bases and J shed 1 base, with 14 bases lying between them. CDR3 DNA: TGCGCCAGCAGCTCCAAGGCAGGACCGTCCTACGAGCAGTACTTC. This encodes CASSSKAGPSYEQYF. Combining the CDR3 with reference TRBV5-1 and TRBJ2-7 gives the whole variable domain KAGVTQTPRYLIKTRGQQVTLSCSPISGHRSVSWYQQTPGQGLQFLFEYFSETQRNKGNFPGRFSGRQFSNSRSEMNVSTLELGDSALYLCASSSKAGPSYEQYFGPGTRLTVT.

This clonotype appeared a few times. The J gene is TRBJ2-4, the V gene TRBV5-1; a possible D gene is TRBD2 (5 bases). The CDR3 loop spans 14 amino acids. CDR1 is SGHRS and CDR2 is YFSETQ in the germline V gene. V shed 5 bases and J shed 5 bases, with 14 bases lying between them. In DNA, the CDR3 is TGCGCCAGCAGGCCTACTAGTAGTGAAAACATTCAGTACTTC. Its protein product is CASRPTSSENIQYF.

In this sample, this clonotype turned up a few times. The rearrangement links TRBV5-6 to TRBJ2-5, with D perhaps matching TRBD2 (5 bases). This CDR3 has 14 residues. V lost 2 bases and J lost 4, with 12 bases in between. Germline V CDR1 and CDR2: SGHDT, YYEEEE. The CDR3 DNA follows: TGTGCCAGCAGCTTCCAACTAGGATCAGAGACCCAGTACTTC. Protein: CASSFQLGSETQYF.

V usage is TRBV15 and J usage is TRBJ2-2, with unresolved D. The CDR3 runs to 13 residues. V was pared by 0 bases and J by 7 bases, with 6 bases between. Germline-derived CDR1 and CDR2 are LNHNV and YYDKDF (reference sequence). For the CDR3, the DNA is TGTGCCACCAGCAGAGATGGTAGCGGGGAGCTGTTTTTT. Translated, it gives CATSRDGSGELFF.

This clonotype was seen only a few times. This CDR3 reads CASSPTGGSDIQYF. In DNA, the CDR3 is TGTGCCAGCAGTCCGACAGGGGGCTCGGACATTCAGTACTTC. This sequence joins TRBV13 and TRBJ2-4; 10 nucleotides agree with TRBD1. In germline, CDR1 is PRHDT, CDR2 FYEKMQ (reference sequence). J gave up 8 bases and V 6 bases, and 7 bases lay outside the gene matches. This CDR3 is built from 14 residues. The entire variable domain, with the rest obtained from reference TRBV13 and TRBJ2-4, is as follows: AAGVIQSPRHLIKEKRETATLKCYPIPRHDTVYWYQQGPGQDPQFLISFYEKMQSDKGSIPDRFSAQQFSDYHSELNMSSLELGDSALYFCASSPTGGSDIQYFGAGTRLSVL.

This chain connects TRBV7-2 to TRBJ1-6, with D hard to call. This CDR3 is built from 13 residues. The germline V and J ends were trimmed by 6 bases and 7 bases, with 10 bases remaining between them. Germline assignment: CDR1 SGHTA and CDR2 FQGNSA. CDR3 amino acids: CASRLQENSPLHF. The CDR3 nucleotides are TGTGCCAGCAGATTGCAGGAAAATTCACCCCTCCACTTT.

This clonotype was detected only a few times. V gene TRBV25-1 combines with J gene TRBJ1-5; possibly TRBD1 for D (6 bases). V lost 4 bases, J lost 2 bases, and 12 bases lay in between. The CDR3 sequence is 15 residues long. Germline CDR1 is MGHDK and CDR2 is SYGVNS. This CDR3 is CASSGRGAGNQPQHF. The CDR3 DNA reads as TGTGCCAGCAGTGGCCGGGGGGCTGGCAATCAGCCCCAGCATTTT.

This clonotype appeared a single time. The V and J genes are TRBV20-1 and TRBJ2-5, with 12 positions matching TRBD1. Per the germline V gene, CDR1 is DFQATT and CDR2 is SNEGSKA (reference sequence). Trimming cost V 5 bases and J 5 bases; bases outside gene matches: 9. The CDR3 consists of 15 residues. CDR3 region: CSARTGTGGRETQYF. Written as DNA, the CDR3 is TGCAGTGCTCGGACCGGGACAGGGGGCAGGGAGACCCAGTACTTC.

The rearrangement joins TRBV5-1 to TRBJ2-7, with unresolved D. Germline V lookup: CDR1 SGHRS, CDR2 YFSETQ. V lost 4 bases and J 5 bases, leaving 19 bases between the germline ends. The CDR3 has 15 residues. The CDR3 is CASSPGSYSSHEQYF. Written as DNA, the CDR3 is TGCGCCAGCAGCCCTGGCAGCTACTCATCCCACGAGCAGTACTTC.

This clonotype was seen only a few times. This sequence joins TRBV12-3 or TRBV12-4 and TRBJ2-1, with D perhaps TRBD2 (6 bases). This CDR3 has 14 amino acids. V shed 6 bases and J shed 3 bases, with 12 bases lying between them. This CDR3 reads CASSESGLYNEQFF. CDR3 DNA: TGTGCCAGCAGCGAAAGCGGGCTCTACAATGAGCAGTTCTTC.